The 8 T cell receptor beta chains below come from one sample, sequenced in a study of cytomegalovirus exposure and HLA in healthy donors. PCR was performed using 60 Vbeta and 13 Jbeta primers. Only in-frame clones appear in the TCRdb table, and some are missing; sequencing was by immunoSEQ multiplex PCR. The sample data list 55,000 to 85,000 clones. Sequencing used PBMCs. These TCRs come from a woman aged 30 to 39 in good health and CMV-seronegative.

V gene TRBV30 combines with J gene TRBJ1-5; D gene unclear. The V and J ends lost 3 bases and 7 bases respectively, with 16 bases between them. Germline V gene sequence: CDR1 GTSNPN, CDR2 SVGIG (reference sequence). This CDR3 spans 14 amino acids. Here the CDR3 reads CAWSPGGRGQPQHF. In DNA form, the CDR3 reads TGTGCCTGGAGCCCGGGAGGGCGGGGACAGCCCCAGCATTTT.

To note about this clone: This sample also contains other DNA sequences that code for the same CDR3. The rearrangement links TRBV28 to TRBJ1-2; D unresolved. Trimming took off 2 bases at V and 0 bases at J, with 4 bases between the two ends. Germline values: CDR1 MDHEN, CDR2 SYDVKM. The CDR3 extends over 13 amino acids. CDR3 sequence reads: CASSLAANYGYTF. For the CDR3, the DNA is TGTGCCAGCAGTTTAGCGGCTAACTATGGCTACACCTTC.

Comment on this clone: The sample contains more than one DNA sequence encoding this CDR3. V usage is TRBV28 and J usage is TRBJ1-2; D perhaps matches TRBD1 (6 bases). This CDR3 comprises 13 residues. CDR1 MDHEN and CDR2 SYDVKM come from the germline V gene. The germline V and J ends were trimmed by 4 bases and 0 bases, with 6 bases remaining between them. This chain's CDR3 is CASSWTANYGYTF. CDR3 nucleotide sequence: TGTGCCAGCAGTTGGACAGCTAACTATGGCTACACCTTC.

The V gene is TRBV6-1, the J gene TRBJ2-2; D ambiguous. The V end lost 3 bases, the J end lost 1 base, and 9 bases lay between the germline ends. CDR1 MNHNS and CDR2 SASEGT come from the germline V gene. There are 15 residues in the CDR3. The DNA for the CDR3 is TGTGCCAGCAGTGAGGCGCCGGGGAACACCGGGGAGCTGTTTTTT. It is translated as CASSEAPGNTGELFF.

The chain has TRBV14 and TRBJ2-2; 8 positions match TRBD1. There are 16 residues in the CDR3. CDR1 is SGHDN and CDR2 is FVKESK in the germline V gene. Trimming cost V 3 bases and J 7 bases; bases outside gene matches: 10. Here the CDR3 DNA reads TGTGCCAGCAGCCAGATTGGACAGGGAACCCACGGGGAGCTGTTTTTT. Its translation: CASSQIGQGTHGELFF.

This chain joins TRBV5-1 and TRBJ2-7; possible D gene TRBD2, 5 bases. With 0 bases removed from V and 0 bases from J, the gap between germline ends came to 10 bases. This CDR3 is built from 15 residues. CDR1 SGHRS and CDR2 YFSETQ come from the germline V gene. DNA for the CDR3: TGCGCCAGCAGCTTGGAAGGACTGAGCTCCTACGAGCAGTACTTC. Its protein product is CASSLEGLSSYEQYF. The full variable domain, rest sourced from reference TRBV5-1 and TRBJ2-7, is KAGVTQTPRYLIKTRGQQVTLSCSPISGHRSVSWYQQTPGQGLQFLFEYFSETQRNKGNFPGRFSGRQFSNSRSEMNVSTLELGDSALYLCASSLEGLSSYEQYFGPGTRLTVT.

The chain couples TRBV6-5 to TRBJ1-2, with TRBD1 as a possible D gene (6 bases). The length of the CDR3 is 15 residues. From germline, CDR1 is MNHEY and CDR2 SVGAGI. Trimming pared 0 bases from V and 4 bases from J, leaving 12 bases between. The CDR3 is CASSYSDAGVYGYTF. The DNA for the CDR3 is TGTGCCAGCAGTTACTCTGATGCAGGGGTCTATGGCTACACCTTC.

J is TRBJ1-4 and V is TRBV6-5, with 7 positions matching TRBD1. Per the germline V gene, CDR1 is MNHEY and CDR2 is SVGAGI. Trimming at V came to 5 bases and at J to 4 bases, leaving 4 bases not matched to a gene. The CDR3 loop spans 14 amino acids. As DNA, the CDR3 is TGTGCCAGCAGTCGGACAGGCATTAATGAAAAACTGTTTTTT. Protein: CASSRTGINEKLFF.